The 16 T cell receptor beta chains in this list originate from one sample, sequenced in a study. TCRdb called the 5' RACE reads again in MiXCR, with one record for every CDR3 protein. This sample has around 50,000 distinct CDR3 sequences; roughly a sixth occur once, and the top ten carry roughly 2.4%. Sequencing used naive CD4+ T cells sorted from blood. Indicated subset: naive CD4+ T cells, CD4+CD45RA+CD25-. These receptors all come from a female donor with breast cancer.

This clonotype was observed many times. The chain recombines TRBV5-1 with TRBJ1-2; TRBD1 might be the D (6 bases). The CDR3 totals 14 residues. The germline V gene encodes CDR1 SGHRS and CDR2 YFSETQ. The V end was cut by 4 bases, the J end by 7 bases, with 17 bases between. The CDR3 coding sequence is TGCGCCAGCAGCGCACAGGGAGAAGGGGCTGGCTACACCTTC. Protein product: CASSAQGEGAGYTF.

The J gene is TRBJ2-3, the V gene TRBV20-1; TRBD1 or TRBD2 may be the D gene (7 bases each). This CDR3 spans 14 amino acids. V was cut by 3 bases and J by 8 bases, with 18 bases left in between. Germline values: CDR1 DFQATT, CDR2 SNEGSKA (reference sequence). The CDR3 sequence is CSASDSGGGSTQYF. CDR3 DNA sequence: TGCAGTGCTAGTGACTCAGGGGGGGGAAGTACGCAGTATTTT.

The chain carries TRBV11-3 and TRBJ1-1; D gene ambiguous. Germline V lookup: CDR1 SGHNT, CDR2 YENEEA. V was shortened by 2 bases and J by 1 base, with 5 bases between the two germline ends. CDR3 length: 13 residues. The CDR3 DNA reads TGTGCCAGCAGCTTAACAGCGAACACTGAAGCTTTCTTT. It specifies CASSLTANTEAFF.

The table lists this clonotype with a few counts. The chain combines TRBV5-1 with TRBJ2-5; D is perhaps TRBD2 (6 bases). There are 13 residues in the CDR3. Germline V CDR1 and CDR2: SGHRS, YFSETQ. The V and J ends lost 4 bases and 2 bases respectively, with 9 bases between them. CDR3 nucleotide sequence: TGCGCCAGCAGCGCGGGACTTCAAGAGACCCAGTACTTC. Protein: CASSAGLQETQYF.

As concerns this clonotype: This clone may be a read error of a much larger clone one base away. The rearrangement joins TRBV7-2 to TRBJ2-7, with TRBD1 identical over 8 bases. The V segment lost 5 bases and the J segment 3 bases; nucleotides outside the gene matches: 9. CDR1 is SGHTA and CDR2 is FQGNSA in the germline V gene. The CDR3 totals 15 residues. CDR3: CASSAQGAFVYEQYF. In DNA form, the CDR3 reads TGTGCCAGCAGCGCCCAGGGGGCGTTCGTCTACGAGCAGTACTTC.

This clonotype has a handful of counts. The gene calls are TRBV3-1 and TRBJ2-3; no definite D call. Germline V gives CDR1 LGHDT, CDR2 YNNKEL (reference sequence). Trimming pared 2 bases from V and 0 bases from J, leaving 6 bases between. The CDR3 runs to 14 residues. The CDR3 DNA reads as TGTGCCAGCAGCCAAACCCATAGCACAGATACGCAGTATTTT. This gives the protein CASSQTHSTDTQYF.

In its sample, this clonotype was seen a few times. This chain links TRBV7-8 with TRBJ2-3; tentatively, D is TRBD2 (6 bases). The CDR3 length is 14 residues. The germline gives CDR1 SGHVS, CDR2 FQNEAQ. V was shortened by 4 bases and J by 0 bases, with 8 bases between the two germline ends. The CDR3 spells CASSSGTSTDTQYF. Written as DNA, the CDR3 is TGTGCCAGCAGCTCCGGGACTAGCACAGATACGCAGTATTTT.

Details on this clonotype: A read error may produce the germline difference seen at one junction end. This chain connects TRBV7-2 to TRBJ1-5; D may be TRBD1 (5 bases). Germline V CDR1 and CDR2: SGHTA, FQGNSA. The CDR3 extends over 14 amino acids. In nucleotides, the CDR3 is TGTGTCAGCAGCTTTGGGTCCAGGGCTCAGCCCCAGCATTTT. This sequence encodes CVSSFGSRAQPQHF.

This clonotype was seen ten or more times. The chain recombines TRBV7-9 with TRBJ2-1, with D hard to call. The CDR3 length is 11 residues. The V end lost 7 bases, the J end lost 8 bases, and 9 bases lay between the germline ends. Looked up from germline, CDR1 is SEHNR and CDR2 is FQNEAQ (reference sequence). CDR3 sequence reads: CASTFTYEQFF. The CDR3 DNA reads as TGTGCCAGCACCTTTACCTATGAGCAGTTCTTC.

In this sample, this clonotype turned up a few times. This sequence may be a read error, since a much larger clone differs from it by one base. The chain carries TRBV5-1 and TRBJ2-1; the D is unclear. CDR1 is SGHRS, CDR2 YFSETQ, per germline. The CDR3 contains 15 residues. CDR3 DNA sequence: TGCGCCGGCAGCTTGGAAGCAGGCCCCAACAATGAGCAGTTCTTC. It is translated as CAGSLEAGPNNEQFF.

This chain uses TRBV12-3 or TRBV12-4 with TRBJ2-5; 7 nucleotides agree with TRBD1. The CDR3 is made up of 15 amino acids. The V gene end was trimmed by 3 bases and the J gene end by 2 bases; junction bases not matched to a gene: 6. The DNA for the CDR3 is TGTGCCAGCAGTTTCGGGACAGCTGGTCAAGAGACCCAGTACTTC. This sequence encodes CASSFGTAGQETQYF.

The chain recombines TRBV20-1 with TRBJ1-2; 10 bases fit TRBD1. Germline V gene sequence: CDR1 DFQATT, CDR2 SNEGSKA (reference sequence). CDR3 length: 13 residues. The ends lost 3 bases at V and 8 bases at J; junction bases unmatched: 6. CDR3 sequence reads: CSASPGTGVGYTF. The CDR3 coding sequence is TGCAGTGCTAGCCCCGGGACAGGGGTCGGCTACACCTTC.

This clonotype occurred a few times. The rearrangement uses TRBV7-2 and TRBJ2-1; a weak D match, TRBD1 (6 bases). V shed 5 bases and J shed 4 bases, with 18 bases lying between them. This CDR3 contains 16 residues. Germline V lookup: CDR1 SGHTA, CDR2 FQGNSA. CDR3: CASSLGGGAGYNEQFF. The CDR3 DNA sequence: TGTGCCAGCAGCCTAGGGGGTGGAGCAGGTTACAATGAGCAGTTCTTC.

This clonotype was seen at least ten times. Written as DNA, the CDR3 is TGCAGTGCTACCGCGAGCGGGGTCCATGTAGAGACCCAGTACTTC. This translates into CSATASGVHVETQYF. The chain employs TRBV20-1 and TRBJ2-5; 7 bases are a match to TRBD2. Germline lookup yields CDR1 DFQATT and CDR2 SNEGSKA (reference sequence). After removal of 4 bases from V and 4 bases from J, the junction contained 12 bases not matched to a gene. The length of the CDR3 is 15 residues.

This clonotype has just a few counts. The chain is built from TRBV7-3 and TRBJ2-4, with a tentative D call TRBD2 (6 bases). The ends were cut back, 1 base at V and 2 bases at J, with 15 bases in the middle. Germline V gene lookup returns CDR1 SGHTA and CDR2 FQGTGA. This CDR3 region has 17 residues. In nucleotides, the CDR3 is TGTGCCAGCAGCTTAAGTGGGACTTTACTAACCAAAAACATTCAGTACTTC. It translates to CASSLSGTLLTKNIQYF.

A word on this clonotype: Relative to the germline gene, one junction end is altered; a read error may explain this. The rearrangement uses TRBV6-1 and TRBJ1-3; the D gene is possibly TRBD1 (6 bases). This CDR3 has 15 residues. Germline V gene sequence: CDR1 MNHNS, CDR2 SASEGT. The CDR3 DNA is TGTGCCAGCAGCGAAGGACAGAGCGCTGGAAACACCATATATTTT. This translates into CASSEGQSAGNTIYF.